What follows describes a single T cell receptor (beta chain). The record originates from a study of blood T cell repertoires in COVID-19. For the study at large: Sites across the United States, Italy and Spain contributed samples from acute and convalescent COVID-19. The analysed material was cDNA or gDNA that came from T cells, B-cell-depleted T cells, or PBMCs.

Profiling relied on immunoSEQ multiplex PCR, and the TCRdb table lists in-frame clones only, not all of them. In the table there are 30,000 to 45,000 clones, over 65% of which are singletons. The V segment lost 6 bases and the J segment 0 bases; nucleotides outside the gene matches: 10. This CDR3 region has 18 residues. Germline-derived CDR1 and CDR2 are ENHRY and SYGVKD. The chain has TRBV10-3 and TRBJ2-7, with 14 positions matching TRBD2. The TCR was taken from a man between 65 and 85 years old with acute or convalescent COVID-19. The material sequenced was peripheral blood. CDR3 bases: TGTGCCATCAGCCAACGTCCCGGGACTAGCGGGAGCTCCTACGAGCAGTACTTC. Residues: CAISQRPGTSGSSYEQYF.